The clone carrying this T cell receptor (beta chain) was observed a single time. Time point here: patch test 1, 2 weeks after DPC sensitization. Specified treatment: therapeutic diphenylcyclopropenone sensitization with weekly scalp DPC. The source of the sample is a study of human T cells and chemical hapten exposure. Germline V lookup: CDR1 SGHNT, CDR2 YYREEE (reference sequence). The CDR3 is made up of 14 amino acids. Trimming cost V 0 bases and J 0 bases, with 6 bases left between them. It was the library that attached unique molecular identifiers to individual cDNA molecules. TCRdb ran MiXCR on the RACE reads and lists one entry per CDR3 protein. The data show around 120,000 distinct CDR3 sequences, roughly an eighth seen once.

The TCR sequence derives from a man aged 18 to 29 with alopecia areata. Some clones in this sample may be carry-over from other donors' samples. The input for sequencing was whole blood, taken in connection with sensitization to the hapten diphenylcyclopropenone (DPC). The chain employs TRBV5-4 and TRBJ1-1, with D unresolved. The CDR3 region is CASSLDSMNTEAFF. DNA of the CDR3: TGTGCCAGCAGCTTGGACAGTATGAACACTGAAGCTTTCTTT.